This T cell receptor (beta chain) appears in the sequencing data of a study of T-cell reconstitution after alpha-beta-depleted transplantation in children. Study-wide points: Newly produced T cells mostly provided counts and TCRbeta diversity after one year, as hyperexpanded clones declined. At day 60, the high TCRbeta diversity found in some patients originated from recipient T cells and thymic progenitors that had survived. Several hundred rapidly expanded clones from non-depleted graft cells reportedly supplied alpha-beta T cells about two months post-transplant.

In its sample, this clonotype was seen a few times. Its cognate antigen is unknown. Unique molecular identifiers were used in preparing the TCRbeta library. Via MiXCR, TCRdb re-called the PCR reads, giving one row per CDR3 protein. The top ten clones hold 14% of a sample with approximately 520,000 distinct CDR3 sequences, about an eighth of them seen once. V was pared by 8 bases and J by 1 base, with 8 bases of the junction left unmatched. This CDR3 region has 15 residues. Germline V gene data show CDR1 as SNHLY and CDR2 as FYNNEI. The J gene is TRBJ2-5, the V gene TRBV2, with 9 bases matching TRBD2. The sample was PBMCs, mostly from graft donor cells, taken 180 days after TCRalphabeta/CD19-depleted stem cell transplant. The sequence came from a female patient aged 2-9 years who had a stem cell transplant for aplastic anemia, so the T cells may come from the graft donor. CDR3: CASLRLAGSQETQYF. The CDR3 DNA reads TGTGCCAGCCTACGGCTAGCGGGAAGCCAAGAGACCCAGTACTTC.